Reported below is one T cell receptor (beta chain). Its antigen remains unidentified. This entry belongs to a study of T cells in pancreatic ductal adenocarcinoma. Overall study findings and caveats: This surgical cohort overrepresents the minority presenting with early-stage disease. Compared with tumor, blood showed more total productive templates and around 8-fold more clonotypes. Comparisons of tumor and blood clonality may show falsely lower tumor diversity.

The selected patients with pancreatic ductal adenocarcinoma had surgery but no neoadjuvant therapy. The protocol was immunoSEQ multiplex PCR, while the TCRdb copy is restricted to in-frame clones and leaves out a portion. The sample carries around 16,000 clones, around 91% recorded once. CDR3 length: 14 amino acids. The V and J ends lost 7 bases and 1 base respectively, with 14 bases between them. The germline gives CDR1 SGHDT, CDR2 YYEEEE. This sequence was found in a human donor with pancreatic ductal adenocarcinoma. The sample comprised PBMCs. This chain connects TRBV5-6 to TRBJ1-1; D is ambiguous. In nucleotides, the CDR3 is TGTGCCAGCGCTCTTGGGCGACCGAACACTGAAGCTTTCTTT. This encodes CASALGRPNTEAFF.